These T cell receptor beta chains were read from a single sample in a study of blood T cell dynamics during melanoma immunotherapy. Assay used: immunoSEQ multiplex PCR; TCRdb lists only in-frame clones, some missing. The sample has 1,400 or so clones, roughly 69% seen once. This material consisted of central memory CD8+ T cells from blood, taken from a patient treated with checkpoint blockade. All receptors derive from a human donor with melanoma. Each CDR3 is given with its conserved first and last residue. Each record gives: J gene, V gene, CDR3 protein.

J: TRBJ2-4; V: TRBV28; CDR3: CASSPTGNKNIQYF
J: TRBJ2-7; V: TRBV30; CDR3: CAWDGGGMYEQYF
J: NA; V: TRBV5-1; CDR3: CASSTRSGSSLYEQYF
J: TRBJ2-7; V: TRBV7-9; CDR3: CASSTTGVDREQYF
J: TRBJ1-1; V: TRBV2; CDR3: CASSGSGVIGGTEAFF
J: TRBJ2-1; V: TRBV19; CDR3: CASTPLGGAGNNEQFF
J: TRBJ1-4; V: TRBV6-1; CDR3: CASSEAPRTIANEKLFF
J: TRBJ1-1; V: TRBV27; CDR3: CASISPPTEAFF
J: TRBJ2-3; V: TRBV11-2; CDR3: CASSLDAGGKYDTQYF
J: TRBJ2-3; V: TRBV7-8; CDR3: CASSPGSSGTSTDTQYF
J: TRBJ2-1; V: TRBV27; CDR3: CASSWGLRNEQFF
J: TRBJ2-1; V: TRBV27; CDR3: CASSLAGLYNEQFF
J: TRBJ2-3; V: TRBV29-1; CDR3: CSVVTPLPDTQYF
J: TRBJ1-1; V: TRBV2; CDR3: CASSESATGFNTEAFF
J: TRBJ2-4; V: TRBV6-6; CDR3: CASSPGTGRTKNIQYF
J: TRBJ2-7; V: TRBV28; CDR3: CASSFRGFYEQYF
J: TRBJ2-7; V: TRBV7-3; CDR3: CASSQGIERGYEQYF
J: TRBJ2-2; V: TRBV4-3; CDR3: CASSQWEGGEHAGELFF
J: TRBJ2-1; V: TRBV7-2; CDR3: CASSSGGASSYNEQFF
J: TRBJ2-1; V: TRBV6-6; CDR3: CASRSGQGNEQFF
J: TRBJ2-3; V: TRBV27; CDR3: CASSLYGRPQYF
J: TRBJ2-2; V: TRBV4-3; CDR3: CASSQTRKTLAAGELFF
J: TRBJ2-1; V: TRBV7-6; CDR3: CASSFTSGQNNEQFF
J: TRBJ1-4; V: TRBV27; CDR3: CASKGSWGFGEKLFF
J: TRBJ2-4; V: TRBV30; CDR3: CAWSTLRPGNIQYF